The clone carrying this T cell receptor beta chain was counted only a few times. What it binds is unknown. This sample stems from a study of blood T cells in healthy people across ages. The study's findings and limits: Estimated diversity across one million T cells was deemed an underestimate.

The authors drew 7.5 to 10 milliliters of peripheral blood from each donor. With a J-beta primer mix and a sample-barcoded 5' primer, a second PCR ran about 7 to 12 cycles. MiXCR was run by TCRdb on the 5' RACE reads, yielding one entry per CDR3 protein. The sample includes 1,500,000 or so distinct CDR3 sequences, 35% to 45% seen only once; the top ten take around 4%. CDR1 and CDR2 (germline): SGHVS, FQNEAQ. The CDR3 has 14 residues. Trimming shortened V by 3 bases and J by 7 bases, and 15 bases separated the two germline ends. Sequenced sample: blood. This chain connects TRBV7-8 to TRBJ2-5; possibly TRBD2 for D (6 bases). This receptor was identified in a woman under 30 in good health. The CDR3 bases are TGTGCCAGCAGCTTTCCCGAGGCGGGAAGGACCCAGTACTTC. The encoded protein is CASSFPEAGRTQYF.